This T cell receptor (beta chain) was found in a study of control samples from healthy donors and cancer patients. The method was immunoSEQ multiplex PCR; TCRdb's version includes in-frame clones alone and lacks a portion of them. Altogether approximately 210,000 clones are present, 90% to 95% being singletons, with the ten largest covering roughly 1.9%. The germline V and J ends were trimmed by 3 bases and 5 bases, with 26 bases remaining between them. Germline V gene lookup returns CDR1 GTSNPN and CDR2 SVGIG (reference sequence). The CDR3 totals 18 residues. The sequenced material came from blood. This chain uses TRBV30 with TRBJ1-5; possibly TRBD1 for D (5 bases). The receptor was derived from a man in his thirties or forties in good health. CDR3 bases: TGTGCCTGGAGCGCCGAAGGCCCCACGGGACTCCCTTATCAGCCCCAGCATTTT. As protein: CAWSAEGPTGLPYQPQHF.